The 18 T cell receptor beta chains below all came from one sample that was sequenced in a study of cytomegalovirus exposure and HLA in healthy donors. PCR amplification relied on 60 Vbeta primers (plus 13 Jbeta primers). Some clones are missing from TCRdb's copy, which holds only in-frame ones; the method was immunoSEQ multiplex PCR. The sample carries approximately 150,000 clones, roughly four fifths recorded once. Sequenced material: PBMCs. These receptors originate from a woman aged 60-75 years in good health and CMV-seronegative.

This chain joins TRBV15 and TRBJ2-1; 8 bases are a match to TRBD2. Germline V gene lookup returns CDR1 LNHNV and CDR2 YYDKDF (reference sequence). This CDR3 has 15 amino acids. The ends lost 3 bases at V and 4 bases at J; junction bases unmatched: 5. The CDR3 here is CATSRSGGRYNEQFF. The CDR3 DNA reads as TGTGCCACCAGCAGGAGCGGGGGCCGTTACAATGAGCAGTTCTTC.

This chain joins TRBV5-1 and TRBJ1-2; D gene ambiguous. This CDR3 has 15 amino acids. Between the trimmed V and J ends, which lost 0 bases and 2 bases, there was a span of 11 bases. From germline, CDR1 is SGHRS and CDR2 YFSETQ. CDR3: CASSLARTPNYGYTF. The CDR3 region has the DNA TGCGCCAGCAGCTTGGCTCGGACTCCGAACTATGGCTACACCTTC.

Written as DNA, the CDR3 is TGTGCCAGCGACGGGGTTAATTCACCCCTCCACTTT. Encoded protein: CASDGVNSPLHF. The chain links TRBV28 to TRBJ1-6; D unresolved. CDR1 and CDR2 (germline): MDHEN, SYDVKM. V lost 8 bases, J lost 6 bases, and 8 bases lay in between. This CDR3 spans 12 amino acids.

The chain is built from TRBV29-1 and TRBJ2-5, with D uncertain. CDR3 length equals 14 residues. From germline, CDR1 is SQVTM and CDR2 ANQGSEA. The ends were cut back, 6 bases at V and 0 bases at J, with 14 bases in the middle. CDR3 in amino acids: CSVHLNEYQETQYF. CDR3 DNA sequence: TGCAGCGTCCACCTCAATGAGTACCAAGAGACCCAGTACTTC.

This clone was picked up a small number of times. The CDR3 nucleotides read TGTGCCAGCTCACCACCCAAGACAGGGATTTACTCGAACACCGGGGAGCTGTTTTTT. This encodes CASSPPKTGIYSNTGELFF. The rearrangement links TRBV18 to TRBJ2-2, with TRBD1 matching over 7 bases. V trimming: 0 bases; J trimming: 0 bases; junction bases outside the gene matches: 10. CDR3 length: 19 residues. Germline V lookup: CDR1 KGHSH, CDR2 LQKENI.

J is TRBJ2-5 and V is TRBV4-2; 9 bases are shared with TRBD2. The CDR3 is 16 amino acids. CDR1 and CDR2 from the germline V gene are LGHNA and YNFKEQ. The J segment lost 2 bases and the V segment lost 2 bases, leaving 6 bases of the junction unmatched. The DNA for the CDR3 is TGTGCCAGCAGCCAAACCCAGCGGGGGGCGCAAGAGACCCAGTACTTC. Protein product: CASSQTQRGAQETQYF.

The chain joins TRBV28 to TRBJ1-4; 8 bases are shared with TRBD1. This CDR3 contains 16 residues. Germline assignment: CDR1 MDHEN and CDR2 SYDVKM. The junction had 9 bases not matched to a gene; V was cut back by 1 base and J by 8 bases. CDR3 amino acids: CASSLSLGQGNEKLFF. In nucleotides, the CDR3 is TGTGCCAGCAGTTTATCCCTCGGACAGGGAAACGAAAAACTGTTTTTT.

CDR3 DNA: TGTGCCAGCAGCTTAGGCAATCTAGCGGAAGATACGCAGTATTTT. Residues: CASSLGNLAEDTQYF. The V gene is TRBV7-9, the J gene TRBJ2-3, with 7 bases matching TRBD2. CDR3 size: 15 residues. J was trimmed by 5 bases and V by 1 base; bases with no gene match: 6. The V gene's germline CDR1 is SEHNR and CDR2 FQNEAQ (reference sequence).

In the case of this clone: At one boundary the junction diverges from the germline segment, which might be a read error. The chain recombines TRBV11-3 with TRBJ2-2; D gene uncertain. The CDR3 loop spans 13 amino acids. Germline values: CDR1 SGHNT, CDR2 YENEEA. CDR3 loop: CASGLAQSGELFF. The CDR3 region has the DNA TGTGCCAGCGGCTTAGCCCAATCCGGGGAGCTGTTTTTT.

The chain couples TRBV10-1 to TRBJ2-2, with 8 bases lining up with TRBD1. The V gene's germline CDR1 is WNHNN and CDR2 SYGVQD (reference sequence). The CDR3 is 18 residues long. V trimming: 3 bases; J trimming: 3 bases; junction bases outside the gene matches: 12. The DNA for the CDR3 is TGCGCCAGCAGTGATGACAGGGGTCTGACTAGTGACACCGGGGAGCTGTTTTTT. It encodes CASSDDRGLTSDTGELFF.

The V and J genes are TRBV7-9 and TRBJ2-7, with D possibly matching TRBD2 (6 bases). This CDR3 contains 15 residues. Germline V gene sequence: CDR1 SEHNR, CDR2 FQNEAQ (reference sequence). V dropped 1 base and J dropped 7 bases, with 17 bases sitting between them. CDR3 bases: TGTGCCAGCAGCTTAGAGTACGTGCGGGGATCGGAGCAGTACTTC. Its translation: CASSLEYVRGSEQYF.

V usage is TRBV29-1 and J usage is TRBJ2-2; weak D call: TRBD1 (7 bases). Trimming left V 6 bases short and J 4 bases short, with 24 bases between. The CDR3 runs 17 residues. CDR1 and CDR2 from the germline V gene are SQVTM and ANQGSEA. For the CDR3, the DNA is TGCAGCGTGGGGGGAGGAGGGGGCGTGGGATTCACCGGGGAGCTGTTTTTT. It encodes CSVGGGGGVGFTGELFF.

Only a few counts were recorded for this clone. V usage is TRBV5-4 and J usage is TRBJ2-7; D perhaps matches TRBD1 (5 bases). V shed 1 base and J shed 3 bases, with 11 bases lying between them. Germline lookup yields CDR1 SGHNT and CDR2 YYREEE (reference sequence). The CDR3 is made up of 14 amino acids. CDR3 sequence: CASSLRSGHYEQYF. The CDR3 DNA is TGTGCCAGCAGCTTGCGATCAGGGCACTACGAGCAGTACTTC.

The CDR3 DNA follows: TGTGCCAGCAGACGGACAGGGGCTGGCTACACCTTC. Translation: CASRRTGAGYTF. The V gene is TRBV6-5, the J gene TRBJ1-2; 9 positions match TRBD1. J lost 7 bases, V lost 6 bases, and 3 bases had no gene match. The CDR3 has 12 residues. The germline gives CDR1 MNHEY, CDR2 SVGAGI.

The V and J genes are TRBV6-4 and TRBJ1-1; 10 nucleotides match TRBD1. The germline CDR1 and CDR2 sequences are MRHNA and SNTAGT. V shed 7 bases and J 10 bases; nucleotides not matched to a gene: 6. CDR3 size: 12 residues. CDR3 DNA sequence: TGTGCCAGCATGGGACAGGGGATCGGAGCTTTCTTT. It translates to CASMGQGIGAFF.

The count of this clone is one. V usage is TRBV27 and J usage is TRBJ1-5; D not resolved. Trimming shortened V by 3 bases and J by 5 bases, and 17 bases separated the two germline ends. Germline CDR1 is MNHEY and CDR2 is SMNVEV (reference sequence). The CDR3 is 16 amino acids. The CDR3 is CASSLNNPRWDQPQHF. The DNA for the CDR3 is TGTGCCAGCAGTTTGAACAACCCGAGGTGGGATCAGCCCCAGCATTTT.

V and J are TRBV19 and TRBJ1-1; D may be TRBD1 (6 bases). This CDR3 has 15 amino acids. The germline V gene encodes CDR1 LNHDA and CDR2 SQIVND (reference sequence). V gave up 3 bases and J gave up 5 bases, with 16 bases separating them. Here the CDR3 DNA reads TGTGCCAGTAGTATCGGACCGACAGGTCCAACTGAAGCTTTCTTT. Its translation: CASSIGPTGPTEAFF.

Only one count was recorded for this clone. The chain recombines TRBV19 with TRBJ2-7; the D is unclear. The ends were cut back, 3 bases at V and 6 bases at J, with 6 bases in the middle. This CDR3 is 11 amino acids long. Germline CDR1 and CDR2: LNHDA and SQIVND (reference sequence). The DNA for the CDR3 is TGTGCCAGTAGTATGTCGTCCGAGCAGTACTTC. Translation: CASSMSSEQYF.